This is a list of T cell receptor beta chains from one sample in a study of blood T cell repertoires in COVID-19. Measured with immunoSEQ multiplex PCR; TCRdb has only the in-frame clones, and not every one. In the table there are about 68,000 clones, around nine tenths of which are singletons. Sequencing was carried out using peripheral blood. These TCRs come from a man between 35 and 55 years old with COVID-19, enrolled during active disease. CDR3s include the opening cysteine and the closing phenylalanine or tryptophan. The D gene is left open where the match is weak. Rows give clone size only sometimes, using once, few, many, or a class for an expanded clone.

TRBD1	TRBV19	NA	15	TRBJ2-2	CASRAWDRSSGELFF	TGTGCCAGTAGGGCTTGGGACAGAAGCTCCGGGGAGCTGTTTTTT
TRBD1	TRBV6-5	NA	15	TRBJ2-3	CASSLGTGRTDTQYF	TGTGCCAGCAGTTTGGGGACAGGGAGGACAGATACGCAGTATTTT
TRBD1	TRBV2	NA	14	TRBJ2-5	CATSLQGSQETQYF	TGTGCCACCTCGTTACAGGGGTCCCAAGAGACCCAGTACTTC
NA	TRBV7-9	NA	15	TRBJ2-7	CASSLAEEYSYEQYF	TGTGCCAGCAGCTTAGCGGAGGAGTACTCCTACGAGCAGTACTTC
TRBD1	TRBV27	NA	14	TRBJ1-5	CASSLTGGFQPQHF	TGTGCCAGCAGTTTGACAGGGGGTTTTCAGCCCCAGCATTTT
TRBD1	TRBV14	NA	14	TRBJ2-2	CASSPQGAGGELFF	TGTGCCAGCAGCCCACAGGGGGCAGGTGGGGAGCTGTTTTTT
TRBD1	TRBV6-5	NA	14	TRBJ1-6	CASSSDRGVSPLHF	TGTGCCAGCAGTTCGGACAGGGGTGTTTCACCCCTCCACTTT
NA	TRBV5-6	NA	14	TRBJ1-2	CASSTDRFNYGYTF	TGTGCCAGCAGCACCGACAGGTTCAACTATGGCTACACCTTC
NA	TRBV19	NA	17	TRBJ2-2	CASSPPRWGGEAGELFF	TGTGCCAGTAGTCCCCCCCGATGGGGCGGGGAGGCCGGGGAGCTGTTTTTT
NA	TRBV12-3/TRBV12-4	NA	11	TRBJ1-1	CASTMNTEAFF	TGTGCCAGCACCATGAACACTGAAGCTTTCTTT
TRBD1	TRBV6-5	NA	12	TRBJ1-2	CASRQGANGYTF	TGTGCCAGCCGTCAGGGGGCCAATGGCTACACCTTC
TRBD2	TRBV3-1/TRBV3-2	NA	15	TRBJ2-1	CASSPTSGGANEQFF	TGTGCCAGCAGCCCGACTAGCGGGGGGGCCAATGAGCAGTTCTTC
TRBD1	TRBV29-1	NA	13	TRBJ2-5	CSVPDRGMETQYF	TGCAGCGTCCCTGACAGGGGGATGGAGACCCAGTACTTC
TRBD1	TRBV27	NA	12	TRBJ2-3	CASSFAEGAQYF	TGTGCCAGCAGTTTCGCCGAGGGGGCTCAGTATTTT
NA	TRBV18	NA	16	TRBJ2-7	CASSPGQQITNYEQYF	TGTGCCAGCTCACCTGGACAGCAAATAACCAACTACGAGCAGTACTTC
NA	TRBV7-8	once	16	TRBJ1-5	CASSVGQFYSNQPQHF	TGTGCCAGCAGCGTAGGACAGTTTTATAGCAATCAGCCCCAGCATTTT
TRBD1	TRBV10-2	NA	14	TRBJ1-2	CASTPGQGLPGYTF	TGCGCCAGCACCCCGGGACAGGGGTTACCTGGCTACACCTTC
NA	TRBV5-5	NA	15	TRBJ2-2	CASSLMTGATGELFF	TGTGCCAGCAGTTTAATGACGGGTGCCACCGGGGAGCTGTTTTTT
TRBD2	TRBV12-3/TRBV12-4	NA	11	TRBJ2-1	CATRRAGEGVF	TGTGCAACTCGGAGGGCGGGGGAAGGGGTCTTC
NA	TRBV6-4	NA	15	TRBJ2-2	CASSDGVGAPGELFF	TGTGCCAGCAGTGACGGTGTGGGGGCGCCCGGGGAGCTGTTTTTT
TRBD1	TRBV11-3	NA	15	TRBJ2-1	CASSRPGQGQNEQFF	TGTGCCAGCAGCCGTCCGGGACAGGGTCAGAATGAGCAGTTCTTC
NA	TRBV5-1	NA	12	TRBJ1-1	CASSYAGTEAFF	TGCGCCAGCAGCTACGCGGGCACTGAAGCTTTCTTT
TRBD2	TRBV29-1	NA	16	TRBJ2-7	CSVEGGIGRTRYEQYF	TGCAGCGTTGAAGGAGGAATTGGCAGGACTAGATACGAGCAGTACTTC
TRBD1	TRBV6-5	NA	12	TRBJ1-2	CASSFSQGGLTF	TGTGCCAGCAGTTTTTCGCAGGGGGGACTCACCTTC
NA	TRBV27	NA	15	TRBJ2-5	CASSLSWGRSETQYF	TGTGCCAGCAGTTTATCGTGGGGGCGTTCGGAGACCCAGTACTTC
NA	TRBV11-2	NA	16	TRBJ2-6	CASTFAQGSGANVLTF	TGTGCCAGCACATTTGCCCAGGGGTCTGGGGCCAACGTCCTGACTTTC
NA	TRBV20-1	few	9	TRBJ1-1	CSAQAEAFF	TGCAGTGCTCAGGCGGAAGCTTTCTTT
TRBD1	TRBV4-1	NA	14	TRBJ2-1	CASSHTGTVNEQFF	TGCGCCAGCAGTCATACCGGGACAGTCAATGAGCAGTTCTTC
NA	TRBV2	NA	14	TRBJ2-7	CASREVAGGSEQYF	TGTGCCAGCAGAGAAGTTGCTGGGGGGAGCGAGCAGTACTTC
NA	TRBV28	once	12	TRBJ1-2	CASSPGGDGYTF	TGTGCCAGCAGTCCCGGGGGGGACGGCTACACCTTC
NA	TRBV28	once	16	TRBJ1-5	CASSSLSRVSNQPQHF	TGTGCCAGCAGTTCCCTAAGCAGGGTAAGCAATCAGCCCCAGCATTTT
NA	TRBV29-1	NA	13	TRBJ1-5	CSVSAGYNQPQHF	TGCAGCGTTTCAGCGGGGTATAATCAGCCCCAGCATTTT
TRBD1	TRBV13	NA	17	TRBJ2-4	CASSLEGTGLVGNIQYF	TGTGCCAGCAGCTTAGAGGGGACAGGGTTGGTTGGTAACATTCAGTACTTC
TRBD1	TRBV30	NA	15	TRBJ1-4	CAWSDTGVVGEKLFF	TGTGCCTGGAGTGATACAGGGGTGGTTGGTGAAAAACTGTTTTTT
NA	TRBV6-5	once	11	TRBJ2-1	CASVYYNEQFF	TGTGCCAGCGTATACTACAATGAGCAGTTCTTC
TRBD2	TRBV28	once	16	TRBJ2-1	CASSSLQAGSYNEQFF	TGTGCCAGCAGTTCCCTGCAAGCGGGGAGTTACAATGAGCAGTTCTTC
TRBD1	TRBV18	NA	17	TRBJ1-4	CASSPPGQYATNEKLFF	TGTGCCAGCTCACCCCCGGGACAGTATGCAACTAATGAAAAACTGTTTTTT
TRBD1	TRBV3-1/TRBV3-2	NA	12	TRBJ1-2	CASLGQGYGYTF	TGTGCCAGTCTGGGACAGGGCTATGGCTACACCTTC
NA	TRBV5-6	NA	14	TRBJ2-1	CASTSGGPNNEQFF	TGTGCCAGCACTAGTGGAGGGCCAAACAATGAGCAGTTCTTC
NA	TRBV6-5	few	12	TRBJ1-2	CASSGGFYGYTF	TGTGCCAGCAGCGGGGGTTTCTATGGCTACACCTTC
NA	TRBV28	NA	12	TRBJ1-5	CASSKQGQPQHF	TGTGCCAGCAGTAAACAGGGTCAGCCCCAGCATTTT
NA	TRBV18	NA	15	TRBJ2-1	CASSPRDSNYNEQFF	TGTGCCAGCTCACCACGTGACAGCAACTACAATGAGCAGTTCTTC
TRBD1	TRBV19	once	18	TRBJ1-1	CASSIDLRTGDMNTEAFF	TGTGCCAGTAGTATAGATTTAAGAACAGGGGATATGAACACTGAAGCTTTCTTT
TRBD1	TRBV6-5	NA	14	TRBJ1-6	CASRRGLQDSPLHF	TGTGCCAGCAGAAGGGGGCTCCAAGATTCACCCCTCCACTTT
TRBD1	TRBV28	few	15	TRBJ2-2	CASSPGQGDTGELFF	TGTGCCAGCAGTCCCGGACAGGGGGACACCGGGGAGCTGTTTTTT
TRBD2	TRBV25-1	once	15	TRBJ2-1	CASSPGLAGRNEQFF	TGTGCCAGCAGTCCCGGACTAGCGGGGAGGAATGAGCAGTTCTTC
TRBD2	TRBV5-6	NA	15	TRBJ2-1	CASSLGGGRLNEQFF	TGTGCCAGCAGCTTAGGCGGGGGGCGTCTTAATGAGCAGTTCTTC
TRBD2	TRBV6-5	NA	14	TRBJ2-5	CASSSGGGGETQYF	TGTGCCAGCAGTTCCGGGGGGGGAGGCGAGACCCAGTACTTC